This T cell receptor (beta chain) was recovered during a study of T cell responses to AZD1222 COVID-19 vaccine. CDR1 and CDR2 from the germline V gene are MNHEY and SVGEGT. The CDR3 runs 13 residues. The V and J ends lost 2 bases and 2 bases respectively, with 7 bases between them. The data were produced by immunoSEQ multiplex PCR, yet TCRdb's version contains in-frame clones alone and is incomplete. The table has 130,000 to 150,000 clones, more than 70% seen once; the top ten hold roughly 2%. The receptor was derived from an adult in good health. The chain employs TRBV6-2 or TRBV6-3 and TRBJ2-7, with D unclear. Sequencing was performed on peripheral blood, taken on day 0 of AZD1222 vaccination. This CDR3 is CASSYESTYEQYF. CDR3 DNA: TGTGCCAGCAGTTACGAGAGTACCTACGAGCAGTACTTC.